A selection of T cell receptor beta chains follows, all from one sample in a study of blood T cells in healthy people across ages. TCRdb reprocessed the 5' RACE reads with MiXCR, giving one entry per CDR3 protein. This sample has about a million distinct CDR3 sequences; around 54% occur once, and the top ten carry about a fifth. The sample comprised blood. The receptors derive from a woman aged 55-70 years in good health. CDR3s include the opening cysteine and the closing phenylalanine or tryptophan. D genes are given only for firm matches. Rows may omit the clone size; those that give it use once, few, many or a size class.

CDR3,DNA,size,V,J,D
CASSPRSGGGSNEQFF,TGTGCCAGCAGCCCGAGATCGGGGGGAGGAAGCAATGAGCAGTTCTTC,NA,TRBV3-1,TRBJ2-1,TRBD2
CAISFGQGSKTQYF,TGTGCCATCAGTTTCGGACAGGGTTCAAAGACCCAGTACTTC,many,TRBV10-3,TRBJ2-5,TRBD1
CASSGQKRLGEQYF,TGTGCCAGCAGCGGACAGAAAAGGTTGGGCGAGCAGTACTTC,few,TRBV28,TRBJ2-7,NA
CASSYSGTGDEQYF,TGTGCCAGCAGTTACTCCGGAACAGGGGACGAGCAGTACTTC,NA,TRBV6-5,TRBJ2-7,TRBD1
CASRPTGADTQYF,TGTGCCAGCAGACCTACAGGGGCAGATACGCAGTATTTT,NA,TRBV7-2,TRBJ2-3,TRBD1
CASSQDRASGSLGTDTQYF,TGCGCCAGCAGCCAAGATCGGGCTAGCGGGAGTCTGGGGACAGATACGCAGTATTTT,NA,TRBV4-1,TRBJ2-3,TRBD2
CASRATDRGLRRLAGGFEYF,TGTGCCAGCAGAGCCACAGACAGGGGGTTACGAAGACTAGCGGGAGGGTTCGAGTACTTC,NA,TRBV28,TRBJ2-7,TRBD2
CASRTSASSYEQYF,TGTGCCAGCAGAACTAGCGCCAGCTCCTACGAGCAGTACTTC,NA,TRBV12-3/TRBV12-4,TRBJ2-7,TRBD2
CASISLRDREKLFF,TGTGCCAGCATCTCGCTCCGGGACCGAGAAAAACTGTTTTTT,NA,TRBV27,TRBJ1-4,NA
CSAIKPGAREQFF,TGCAGTGCTATCAAACCCGGGGCACGAGAGCAGTTCTTC,NA,TRBV20-1,TRBJ2-1,NA
CASSPANSQETQYF,TGTGCCAGCAGTCCGGCTAACTCCCAAGAGACCCAGTACTTC,many,TRBV28,TRBJ2-5,NA
CASSPRGMGGQPQHF,TGTGCCAGCAGCCCTAGGGGCATGGGGGGTCAGCCCCAGCATTTT,few,TRBV7-2,TRBJ1-5,NA
CASSSFRGLAWEQFF,TGTGCCAGCAGCTCTTTTCGGGGACTAGCGTGGGAGCAGTTCTTC,NA,TRBV3-1,TRBJ2-1,TRBD2
CASSLGVGLNSPLHF,TGTGCCAGCAGCTTAGGTGTCGGACTTAATTCACCCCTCCACTTT,once,TRBV7-9,TRBJ1-6,NA
CASSRTDNYEQYF,TGTGCCAGCAGTCGGACAGACAATTACGAGCAGTACTTC,few,TRBV2,TRBJ2-7,NA
CASSLVWLAGVPSYNEQYF,TGTGCCAGCAGCTTAGTCTGGCTAGCGGGAGTTCCCTCCTACAATGAGCAGTACTTC,NA,TRBV7-2,TRBJ2-7,TRBD2
CASSQDPLRTDTQYF,TGCGCCAGCAGCCAAGACCCGTTGCGCACAGATACGCAGTATTTT,NA,TRBV4-3,TRBJ2-3,NA
CASSEYASGASTDTQYF,TGTGCCAGCAGTGAATATGCTAGCGGGGCTAGCACAGATACGCAGTATTTT,NA,TRBV25-1,TRBJ2-3,TRBD2
CASSWGVGLENEQFF,TGCGCCAGCAGCTGGGGGGTCGGGCTTGAGAATGAGCAGTTCTTC,NA,TRBV5-1,TRBJ2-1,NA
CASSGGVWNEQFF,TGCGCCAGCAGTGGAGGGGTTTGGAATGAGCAGTTCTTC,NA,TRBV10-1,TRBJ2-1,NA
CAAGAGGTDTQYF,TGTGCCGCCGGGGCGGGAGGCACAGATACGCAGTATTTT,few,TRBV6-5,TRBJ2-3,TRBD2
CASSLRQGLSTYEQYF,TGTGCCAGCAGTTTAAGGCAGGGGTTATCAACCTACGAGCAGTACTTC,NA,TRBV28,TRBJ2-7,NA
CSVRRTGGSYEQYF,TGCAGCGTCAGAAGGACGGGAGGGTCCTACGAGCAGTACTTC,NA,TRBV29-1,TRBJ2-7,TRBD2
CASSREGRDYGYTF,TGTGCCAGCAGCCGCGAGGGGCGGGACTATGGCTACACCTTC,few,TRBV7-2,TRBJ1-2,NA